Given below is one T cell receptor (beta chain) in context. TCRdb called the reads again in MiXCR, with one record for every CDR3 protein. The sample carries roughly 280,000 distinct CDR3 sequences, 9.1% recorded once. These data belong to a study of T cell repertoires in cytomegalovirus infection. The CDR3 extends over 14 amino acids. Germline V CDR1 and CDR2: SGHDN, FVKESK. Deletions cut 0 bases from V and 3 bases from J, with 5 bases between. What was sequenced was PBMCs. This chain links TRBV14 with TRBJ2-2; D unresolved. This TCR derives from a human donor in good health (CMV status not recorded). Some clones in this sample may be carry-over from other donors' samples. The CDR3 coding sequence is TGTGCCAGCAGCCAAGAATTAGACACCGGGGAGCTGTTTTTT. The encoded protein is CASSQELDTGELFF.